This T cell receptor beta chain was recorded in a study of blood T cells in healthy people across ages. Germline CDR1 SNHLY, CDR2 FYNNEI. V gave up 9 bases and J gave up 1 base, with 5 bases separating them. This CDR3 is 11 amino acids long. PCR was performed a second time for about 6 to 12 cycles using a sample-barcoded 5' primer and a J-beta primer mix. The yield of each sample was at least 3 million CDR3-containing paired-end reads. Using its own MiXCR run on the 5' RACE reads, TCRdb lists one record per CDR3 protein. The table lists hundreds of thousands of distinct CDR3 sequences, more than 55% of them singletons, with roughly 26% in the top ten.

Sequencing input: blood. The rearrangement uses TRBV2 and TRBJ2-3; D is ambiguous. The source of this sequence is a man aged 35-49 years in good health. In DNA, the CDR3 is TGTGCCAGTCTGGGCACAGATACGCAGTATTTT. Translation: CASLGTDTQYF.